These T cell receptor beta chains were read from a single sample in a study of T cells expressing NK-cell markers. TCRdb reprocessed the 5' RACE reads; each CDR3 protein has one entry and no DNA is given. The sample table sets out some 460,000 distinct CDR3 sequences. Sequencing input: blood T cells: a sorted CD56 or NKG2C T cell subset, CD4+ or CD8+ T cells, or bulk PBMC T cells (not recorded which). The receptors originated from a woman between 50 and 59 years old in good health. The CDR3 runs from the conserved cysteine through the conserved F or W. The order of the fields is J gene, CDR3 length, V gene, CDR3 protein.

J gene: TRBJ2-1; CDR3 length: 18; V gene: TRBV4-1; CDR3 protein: CASSQDGRKLAGNNEQFF
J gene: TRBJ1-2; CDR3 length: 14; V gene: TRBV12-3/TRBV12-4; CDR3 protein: CASSLDRGWYGYTF
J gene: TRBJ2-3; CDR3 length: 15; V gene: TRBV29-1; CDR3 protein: CSVGFWGGEGYTQYF
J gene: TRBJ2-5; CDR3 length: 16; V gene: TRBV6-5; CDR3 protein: CASSLPQGRQQETQYF
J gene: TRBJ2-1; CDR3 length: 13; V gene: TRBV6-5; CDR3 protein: CASGRDILGEQFF
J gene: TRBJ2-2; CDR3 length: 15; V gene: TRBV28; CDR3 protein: CASSLESGNTGELFF
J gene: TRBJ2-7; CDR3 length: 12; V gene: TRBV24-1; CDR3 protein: CATSDYGDEQYF
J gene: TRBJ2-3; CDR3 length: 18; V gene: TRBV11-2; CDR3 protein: CASSDGDRGLGITDTQYF
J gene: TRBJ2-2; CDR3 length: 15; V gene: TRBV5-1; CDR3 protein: CASRPATPETGELFF
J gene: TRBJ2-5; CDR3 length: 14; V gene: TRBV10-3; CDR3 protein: CAISEQGRDETQYF
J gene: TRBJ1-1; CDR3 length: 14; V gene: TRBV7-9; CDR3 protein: CASRDIRTDTEAFF
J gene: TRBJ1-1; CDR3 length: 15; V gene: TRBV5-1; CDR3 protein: CASSLAGGANTEAFF
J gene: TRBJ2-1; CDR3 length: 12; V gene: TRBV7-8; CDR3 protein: CASKGREHEQFF
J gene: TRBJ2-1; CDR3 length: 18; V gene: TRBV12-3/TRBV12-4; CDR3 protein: CASSTGLAVWRSYNEQFF
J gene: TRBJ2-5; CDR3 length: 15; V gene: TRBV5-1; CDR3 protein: CASSLTYRREETQYF
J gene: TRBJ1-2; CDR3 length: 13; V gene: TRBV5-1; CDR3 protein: CASTSGTNYGYTF